This T cell receptor (beta chain) was captured in a study of CD8 T cells in Susac syndrome. Germline V gene lookup returns CDR1 SGHDN and CDR2 FVKESK. There are 14 residues in the CDR3. Trimming removed 7 bases from V and 5 bases from J; junction bases left unmatched: 7. RNA, at about 0.45 to 1 ug, was reverse transcribed with random hexamers. TCRdb itself ran the immunoSEQ multiplex PCR reads through MiXCR, one entry per CDR3 protein. The repertoire holds about 200,000 distinct CDR3 sequences, with 95% as singletons. The specimen was CD4+ T cells from PBMCs. This TCR was recovered from a human donor in good health. This chain connects TRBV14 to TRBJ2-5; 10 nucleotides line up with TRBD2. CDR3 sequence: CASTLAGVAETQYF. In nucleotides, the CDR3 is TGTGCCAGCACCCTAGCGGGAGTTGCGGAGACCCAGTACTTC.